These T cell receptor beta chains were read from a single sample in a study of cytomegalovirus exposure and HLA in healthy donors. Repertoires were generated with immunoSEQ multiplex PCR, while TCRdb's copy carries only in-frame clones and drops some. This table holds nearly 300,000 clones, approximately 90% found once. Source material: PBMCs. The receptors come from a man aged 40-50 years in good health and CMV-seropositive. Each CDR3 is given with its conserved first and last residue. D genes are given only for firm matches. Clone size is not always given. Where it is, it says once, few, many or a class for expanded clones.

V gene: TRBV15
J gene: TRBJ2-3
clone size: .
D gene: TRBD2
CDR3 length: 16
CDR3 DNA: TGTGCCACCAGCGCATCATCTAGCGGGAGAGCAGATACGCAGTATTTT
CDR3 protein: CATSASSSGRADTQYF

V gene: TRBV28
J gene: TRBJ1-2
clone size: .
D gene: TRBD1
CDR3 length: 13
CDR3 DNA: TGTGCCAGCAGTTTTACAGGGGACTATGGCTACACCTTC
CDR3 protein: CASSFTGDYGYTF

V gene: TRBV28
J gene: TRBJ1-5
clone size: .
D gene: .
CDR3 length: 18
CDR3 DNA: TGTGCCAGCACTACACGGGGGGCGGATTATTATAGCAATCAGCCCCAGCATTTT
CDR3 protein: CASTTRGADYYSNQPQHF

V gene: TRBV4-3
J gene: TRBJ2-3
clone size: once
D gene: .
CDR3 length: 15
CDR3 DNA: TGCGCCAGCAGCCAAGATCAAGCGGAGACAGATACGCAGTATTTT
CDR3 protein: CASSQDQAETDTQYF

V gene: TRBV6-1
J gene: TRBJ2-7
clone size: few
D gene: TRBD2
CDR3 length: 15
CDR3 DNA: TGTGCCAGCAGTGAGGCTAGCGGGAGTCCCTACGAGCAGTACTTC
CDR3 protein: CASSEASGSPYEQYF

V gene: TRBV11-1
J gene: TRBJ1-4
clone size: .
D gene: .
CDR3 length: 15
CDR3 DNA: TGTGCCAGCAGCTTACGAGGAGGGATAAGAGAAAAACTGTTTTTT
CDR3 protein: CASSLRGGIREKLFF

V gene: TRBV10-2
J gene: TRBJ2-7
clone size: .
D gene: TRBD2
CDR3 length: 14
CDR3 DNA: TGCGCCAGCACGAGAGGCGGGAGCTCCTACGAGCAGTACTTC
CDR3 protein: CASTRGGSSYEQYF

V gene: TRBV7-9
J gene: TRBJ1-5
clone size: .
D gene: .
CDR3 length: 12
CDR3 DNA: TGTGCCAGCAGCTTCAACAATCAGCCCCAGCATTTT
CDR3 protein: CASSFNNQPQHF

V gene: TRBV7-8
J gene: TRBJ2-2
clone size: once
D gene: .
CDR3 length: 17
CDR3 DNA: TGTGCCAGCAGCTTAGTATTCTATCTCGCGAACACCGGGGAGCTGTTTTTT
CDR3 protein: CASSLVFYLANTGELFF

V gene: TRBV6-1
J gene: TRBJ1-6
clone size: few
D gene: .
CDR3 length: 15
CDR3 DNA: TGTGCCAGCACCCGTTCGACGGGGGGTAATTCACCCCTCCACTTT
CDR3 protein: CASTRSTGGNSPLHF

V gene: TRBV30
J gene: TRBJ2-1
clone size: .
D gene: TRBD1
CDR3 length: 15
CDR3 DNA: TGTGCCTGGAGTTGGACAGGGAGCTCCTACAATGAGCAGTTCTTC
CDR3 protein: CAWSWTGSSYNEQFF

V gene: TRBV18
J gene: TRBJ1-1
clone size: few
D gene: TRBD1
CDR3 length: 13
CDR3 DNA: TGTGCCAGCTCACGGTCCGGGACAGCTGAAGCTTTCTTT
CDR3 protein: CASSRSGTAEAFF

V gene: TRBV4-3
J gene: TRBJ2-2
clone size: .
D gene: TRBD2
CDR3 length: 17
CDR3 DNA: TGCGCCAGCAGCCAAGATCGCGGGACTAGGGTCACCGGGGAGCTGTTTTTT
CDR3 protein: CASSQDRGTRVTGELFF

V gene: TRBV19
J gene: TRBJ1-4
clone size: .
D gene: .
CDR3 length: 15
CDR3 DNA: TGTGCCAGTAGTAGACCGGGACAAGATCGGCAAAAACTGTTTTTT
CDR3 protein: CASSRPGQDRQKLFF

V gene: TRBV28
J gene: TRBJ1-5
clone size: .
D gene: TRBD1
CDR3 length: 16
CDR3 DNA: TGTGCCAGCAGTCCCCAACAGGGGATATACAATCAGCCCCAGCATTTT
CDR3 protein: CASSPQQGIYNQPQHF

V gene: TRBV6-5
J gene: TRBJ1-4
clone size: .
D gene: .
CDR3 length: 15
CDR3 DNA: TGTGCCAGCAGCCCACAGTTTGCAACTAATGAAAAACTGTTTTTT
CDR3 protein: CASSPQFATNEKLFF

V gene: TRBV28
J gene: TRBJ2-2
clone size: .
D gene: TRBD2
CDR3 length: 17
CDR3 DNA: TGTGCCAGCAGTTGGACTAGCGGGAGCCGATCCACCGGGGAGCTGTTTTTT
CDR3 protein: CASSWTSGSRSTGELFF

V gene: TRBV5-1
J gene: TRBJ2-3
clone size: .
D gene: .
CDR3 length: 15
CDR3 DNA: TGCGCCAGCAGCTTGGGAGGGTCGGGAACAGATACGCAGTATTTT
CDR3 protein: CASSLGGSGTDTQYF

V gene: TRBV4-3
J gene: TRBJ1-5
clone size: .
D gene: .
CDR3 length: 17
CDR3 DNA: TGCGCCAGCAGCCAAGACAGGGATTGGTACAGCAATCAGCCCCAGCATTTT
CDR3 protein: CASSQDRDWYSNQPQHF

V gene: TRBV5-4
J gene: TRBJ2-5
clone size: .
D gene: .
CDR3 length: 13
CDR3 DNA: TGTGCCAGCAGCTTTAGCGGTTCTGAGACCCAGTACTTC
CDR3 protein: CASSFSGSETQYF

V gene: TRBV28
J gene: TRBJ2-7
clone size: .
D gene: .
CDR3 length: 13
CDR3 DNA: TGTGCCAGCAGGGGGGGACCCGCCTACGAGCAGTACTTC
CDR3 protein: CASRGGPAYEQYF

V gene: TRBV30
J gene: TRBJ1-1
clone size: .
D gene: .
CDR3 length: 15
CDR3 DNA: TGTGCCTGGAGTGTAACCGGACAGCTGAACACTGAGGCTTTCTTT
CDR3 protein: CAWSVTGQLNTEAFF

V gene: TRBV14
J gene: TRBJ2-7
clone size: .
D gene: TRBD2
CDR3 length: 18
CDR3 DNA: TGTGCCAGCAGCCAAGGGGGACTAGCCCTAATTAGCTCCTACGAGCAGTACTTC
CDR3 protein: CASSQGGLALISSYEQYF

V gene: TRBV15
J gene: TRBJ1-1
clone size: .
D gene: TRBD1
CDR3 length: 12
CDR3 DNA: TGTGCCACCAGCAGAAGACAGGGGCCGGCTTTCTTT
CDR3 protein: CATSRRQGPAFF

V gene: TRBV28
J gene: TRBJ1-5
clone size: .
D gene: .
CDR3 length: 14
CDR3 DNA: TGTGCCAGCAGTAGCCGGGACTTTAATCAGCCCCAGCATTTT
CDR3 protein: CASSSRDFNQPQHF

V gene: TRBV28
J gene: TRBJ1-2
clone size: .
D gene: TRBD1
CDR3 length: 14
CDR3 DNA: TGTGCCAGCAGTTTCGGGACAGGGTCGGGTGGCTACACCTTC
CDR3 protein: CASSFGTGSGGYTF

V gene: TRBV9
J gene: TRBJ2-2
clone size: .
D gene: TRBD2
CDR3 length: 16
CDR3 DNA: TGTGCCAGCAGCGGGAGACTAGCGGGAGAAACCGGGGAGCTGTTTTTT
CDR3 protein: CASSGRLAGETGELFF

V gene: TRBV19
J gene: TRBJ2-7
clone size: .
D gene: .
CDR3 length: 13
CDR3 DNA: TGTGCCAGTAGCTCAGGAGAGGGCTACGAGCAGTACTTC
CDR3 protein: CASSSGEGYEQYF

V gene: TRBV5-6
J gene: TRBJ2-2
clone size: .
D gene: TRBD1
CDR3 length: 15
CDR3 DNA: TGTGCCAGCAGCGACCAGGGGGTCGGAACCGGGGAGCTGTTTTTT
CDR3 protein: CASSDQGVGTGELFF

V gene: TRBV14
J gene: TRBJ2-1
clone size: .
D gene: TRBD1
CDR3 length: 17
CDR3 DNA: TGTGCCAGCAGCCTCACTCGGATCCGGGACAGGCACAATGAGCAGTTCTTC
CDR3 protein: CASSLTRIRDRHNEQFF

V gene: TRBV4-3
J gene: TRBJ2-3
clone size: .
D gene: TRBD2
CDR3 length: 15
CDR3 DNA: TGCGCCAGCAGCCCGGGACTAGCAAACACAGATACGCAGTATTTT
CDR3 protein: CASSPGLANTDTQYF

V gene: TRBV5-5
J gene: TRBJ2-1
clone size: .
D gene: .
CDR3 length: 15
CDR3 DNA: TGTGCCAGCAGCTTGGGGGGGGGCAGGGCAAATGAGCAGTTCTTC
CDR3 protein: CASSLGGGRANEQFF

V gene: TRBV10-2
J gene: TRBJ2-3
clone size: .
D gene: TRBD2
CDR3 length: 15
CDR3 DNA: TGCGCCAGCAGGGGACTAGCGGTCTTCACAGATACGCAGTATTTT
CDR3 protein: CASRGLAVFTDTQYF

V gene: TRBV28
J gene: TRBJ2-2
clone size: .
D gene: .
CDR3 length: 15
CDR3 DNA: TGTGCCAGCAGTAACCTCGGGGGGCATACCGGGGAGCTGTTTTTT
CDR3 protein: CASSNLGGHTGELFF

V gene: TRBV19
J gene: TRBJ2-7
clone size: few
D gene: TRBD2
CDR3 length: 13
CDR3 DNA: TGTGCCAGTAGAGGACTAGCGGGAAGCGAGCAGTACTTC
CDR3 protein: CASRGLAGSEQYF

V gene: TRBV18
J gene: TRBJ1-1
clone size: .
D gene: .
CDR3 length: 15
CDR3 DNA: TGTGCCAGCTCACCCCAAGGGGCTCTGAACACTGAAGCTTTCTTT
CDR3 protein: CASSPQGALNTEAFF

V gene: TRBV19
J gene: TRBJ2-7
clone size: .
D gene: TRBD2
CDR3 length: 15
CDR3 DNA: TGTGCCAGTAGTTTGGGACTAGCGGGAACCTACGAGCAGTACTTC
CDR3 protein: CASSLGLAGTYEQYF

V gene: TRBV28
J gene: TRBJ1-3
clone size: .
D gene: TRBD1
CDR3 length: 16
CDR3 DNA: TGTGCCAGCAGTACAACCGGACAGGGCTCTGGAAACACCATATATTTT
CDR3 protein: CASSTTGQGSGNTIYF

V gene: TRBV7-8
J gene: TRBJ1-2
clone size: .
D gene: .
CDR3 length: 14
CDR3 DNA: TGTGCCAGCTGGCCGACAGGACCTAACTATGGCTACACCTTC
CDR3 protein: CASWPTGPNYGYTF

V gene: TRBV19
J gene: TRBJ2-7
clone size: .
D gene: .
CDR3 length: 15
CDR3 DNA: TGTGCCAGTAGTATTTCTCTGCGCGCCTCCTACGAGCAGTACTTC
CDR3 protein: CASSISLRASYEQYF

V gene: TRBV4-1
J gene: TRBJ2-2
clone size: .
D gene: .
CDR3 length: 14
CDR3 DNA: TGCGCCAGCAGGCGAGAGGGGAACACCGGGGAGCTGTTTTTT
CDR3 protein: CASRREGNTGELFF

V gene: TRBV19
J gene: TRBJ2-5
clone size: .
D gene: TRBD1
CDR3 length: 15
CDR3 DNA: TGTGCCAGTAGTATCCCTAGGGGGCTTGGTGAGACCCAGTACTTC
CDR3 protein: CASSIPRGLGETQYF

V gene: TRBV1
J gene: TRBJ2-5
clone size: .
D gene: .
CDR3 length: 16
CDR3 DNA: .
CDR3 protein: CTSSQVASGSNETQYF

V gene: TRBV7-3
J gene: TRBJ2-5
clone size: .
D gene: .
CDR3 length: 14
CDR3 DNA: TGTGCCAGCAGCCTAGGGGGGCGGGGGGAGACCCAGTACTTC
CDR3 protein: CASSLGGRGETQYF

V gene: TRBV19
J gene: TRBJ2-7
clone size: once
D gene: TRBD1
CDR3 length: 15
CDR3 DNA: TGTGCCAGTAGTTACGAAGGGACAGGTTCCTACGAGCAGTACTTC
CDR3 protein: CASSYEGTGSYEQYF

V gene: TRBV5-4
J gene: TRBJ2-5
clone size: many
D gene: TRBD2
CDR3 length: 14
CDR3 DNA: TGTGCCAGCAGCGGATCTAGCGGTGAAGAGACCCAGTACTTC
CDR3 protein: CASSGSSGEETQYF

V gene: TRBV29-1
J gene: TRBJ1-5
clone size: .
D gene: .
CDR3 length: 13
CDR3 DNA: TGCAGCGCCGCGGTGGGTTTTAATCAGCCCCAGCATTTT
CDR3 protein: CSAAVGFNQPQHF

V gene: TRBV27
J gene: TRBJ1-5
clone size: once
D gene: TRBD1
CDR3 length: 16
CDR3 DNA: TGTGCCAGCAGTTTATTTTGGACAGGGGTACATCAGCCCCAGCATTTT
CDR3 protein: CASSLFWTGVHQPQHF

V gene: TRBV5-1
J gene: TRBJ2-7
clone size: .
D gene: .
CDR3 length: 16
CDR3 DNA: TGCGCCAGCAGCTTGGATACAGGGAACTTTGGAAACGAGCAGTACTTC
CDR3 protein: CASSLDTGNFGNEQYF

V gene: TRBV6-5
J gene: TRBJ1-1
clone size: once
D gene: .
CDR3 length: 13
CDR3 DNA: TGTGCCAGCAGTTTACCCTCAGGGGTAGAAGCTTTCTTT
CDR3 protein: CASSLPSGVEAFF

V gene: TRBV5-4
J gene: TRBJ2-5
clone size: .
D gene: .
CDR3 length: 14
CDR3 DNA: TGTGCCAGCAGCTCACCATGGGCACAAGAGACCCAGTACTTC
CDR3 protein: CASSSPWAQETQYF

V gene: TRBV27
J gene: TRBJ2-3
clone size: .
D gene: TRBD2
CDR3 length: 16
CDR3 DNA: TGTGCCAGCAGTTTTTCTAGCGGGTACAGCACAGATACGCAGTATTTT
CDR3 protein: CASSFSSGYSTDTQYF

V gene: TRBV5-1
J gene: TRBJ2-3
clone size: .
D gene: TRBD1
CDR3 length: 16
CDR3 DNA: TGCGCCAGCAGCATTACGACAGGGGTCCCCACAGATACGCAGTATTTT
CDR3 protein: CASSITTGVPTDTQYF

V gene: TRBV11-3
J gene: TRBJ2-1
clone size: .
D gene: .
CDR3 length: 14
CDR3 DNA: TGTGCCAGCAGCTTAGGTCTAGCATACAATGAGCAGTTCTTC
CDR3 protein: CASSLGLAYNEQFF

V gene: TRBV5-1
J gene: TRBJ2-7
clone size: .
D gene: TRBD1
CDR3 length: 15
CDR3 DNA: TGCGCCAGCAGCAGCCGGGACAGGGGTTCTTACGAGCAGTACTTC
CDR3 protein: CASSSRDRGSYEQYF

V gene: TRBV11-2
J gene: TRBJ2-7
clone size: .
D gene: TRBD2
CDR3 length: 15
CDR3 DNA: TGTGCCAGCAGCCCACCCGGGACTAGCGGTAACGAGCAGTACTTC
CDR3 protein: CASSPPGTSGNEQYF

V gene: TRBV28
J gene: TRBJ2-5
clone size: .
D gene: TRBD1
CDR3 length: 13
CDR3 DNA: TGTGCCAGCAGTCCCGACAGGGGCCAGACCCAGTACTTC
CDR3 protein: CASSPDRGQTQYF

V gene: TRBV7-9
J gene: TRBJ2-7
clone size: .
D gene: TRBD2
CDR3 length: 17
CDR3 DNA: TGTTCCAGCAGCGGTGTCGTCCGGACTAGGGGAACGGGCGAGCAGTACTTC
CDR3 protein: CSSSGVVRTRGTGEQYF

V gene: TRBV5-1
J gene: TRBJ1-3
clone size: few
D gene: .
CDR3 length: 15
CDR3 DNA: TGCGCCAGCAGCTTACAGGGCCAACCTGGAAACACCATATATTTT
CDR3 protein: CASSLQGQPGNTIYF

V gene: TRBV7-3
J gene: TRBJ2-3
clone size: .
D gene: TRBD1
CDR3 length: 15
CDR3 DNA: TGTGCCAGCAGCCCCCGGACAGGTAGCACAGATACGCAGTATTTT
CDR3 protein: CASSPRTGSTDTQYF